The clone carrying this T cell receptor beta chain turned up a few times. The CDR3 spans 16 residues. Cells sorted by CD45RO/CCR7/CD25/CD127/CD95/CD27 comprised CD4+ naive, central memory, regulatory and stem cell-like memory cells. This sample is drawn from a study of beta chain features in type 1 diabetes. Study as a whole: Across every sample, approximately 110,000,000 sorted cells were examined in total.

Sequencing targeted expressed TCRB transcripts, as all isolated RNA had been reverse transcribed. Data came from immunoSEQ multiplex PCR; TCRdb stores just in-frame clones and leaves some out. The sample contains more than 350,000 clones, about an eighth of which appear only once. The receptor was isolated from a woman under 30 in good health. Sequencing was done on a sample of naive CD4+ T cells from blood. This sequence joins TRBV21-1 and TRBJ1-6; TRBD1 was called by the table and not checked on the DNA. TRBV21-1 is termed a pseudogene. In DNA form, the CDR3 reads TGTGCCAGCAGTCCGGTCCGGGACAGAAATAATTCACCCCTCCACTTT. Translation: CASSPVRDRNNSPLHF.